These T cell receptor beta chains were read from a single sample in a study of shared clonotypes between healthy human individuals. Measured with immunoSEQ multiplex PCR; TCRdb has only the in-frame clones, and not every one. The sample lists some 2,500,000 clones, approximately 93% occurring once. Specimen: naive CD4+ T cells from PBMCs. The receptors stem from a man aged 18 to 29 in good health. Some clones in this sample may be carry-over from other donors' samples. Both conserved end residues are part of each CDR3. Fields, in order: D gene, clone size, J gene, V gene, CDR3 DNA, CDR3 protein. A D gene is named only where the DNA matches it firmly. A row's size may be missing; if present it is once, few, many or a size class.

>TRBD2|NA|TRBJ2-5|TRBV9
TGTGCCAGCAGCGTCATGAGCGGGAGGTCGGGGGAGACCCAGTACTTC
CASSVMSGRSGETQYF
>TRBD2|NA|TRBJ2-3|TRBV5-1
TGCGCCAGCAGCGGGGGGACTAGTGACACAGATACGCAGTATTTT
CASSGGTSDTDTQYF
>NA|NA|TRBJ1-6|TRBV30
TGTGCCTGGAGGAGGTTGGAGTCTGATAATTCACCCCTCCACTTT
CAWRRLESDNSPLHF
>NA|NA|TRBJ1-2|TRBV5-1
TGCGCCAGCAGCTTGTCGGGGGGCTATGGCTACACCTTC
CASSLSGGYGYTF
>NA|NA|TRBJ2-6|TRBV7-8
TGTGCCAGCAGGCCCCCTAGTGGTGGGGCCAACGTCCTGACTTTC
CASRPPSGGANVLTF
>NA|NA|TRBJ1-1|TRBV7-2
TGTGCCAGCAGCTTAGCGAGGCAGGGGAGCGGCACTGAAGCTTTCTTT
CASSLARQGSGTEAFF
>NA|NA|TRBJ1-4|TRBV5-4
TGTGCCAGCAGTAAAGACAGGAATGAAAAACTGTTTTTT
CASSKDRNEKLFF
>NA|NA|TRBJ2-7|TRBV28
TGTGCCAGCCTGGACTGGAGCTCCTACGAGCAGTACTTC
CASLDWSSYEQYF
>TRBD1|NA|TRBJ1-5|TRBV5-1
TGCGCCAGCAGCCGCTACCCGGGACAGGGTCAGCCCCAGCATTTT
CASSRYPGQGQPQHF
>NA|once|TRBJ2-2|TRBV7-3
TGTGCCAGCAGCTTAATGGGGCGGGGAAACACCGGGGAGCTGTTTTTT
CASSLMGRGNTGELFF
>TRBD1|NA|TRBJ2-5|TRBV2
TGTGCCAGCAGGGGGACAGGGGAGTTGCAGTACTTC
CASRGTGELQYF
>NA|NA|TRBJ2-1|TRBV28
TGTGCCAGCAGCCCAATAAACAATGAGCAGTTCTTC
CASSPINNEQFF
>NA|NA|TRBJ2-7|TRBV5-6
TGTGCCAGCAGCCCCGCCGGACTCCTCAGCTCCTACGAGCAGTACTTC
CASSPAGLLSSYEQYF
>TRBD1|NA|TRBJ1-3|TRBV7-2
TGTGCCAGCAGCTTTTCCGGGACAGAGATCTACTCTGGAAACACCATATATTTT
CASSFSGTEIYSGNTIYF
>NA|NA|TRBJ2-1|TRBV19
TGTGCCAGTAGTATCGCGAATTTCGAGCAGTTCTTC
CASSIANFEQFF
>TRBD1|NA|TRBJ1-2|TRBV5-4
TGTGCCAGCAGTCCCGCCCCCTCTCGACAGGGGCCTTATGGCTACACCTTC
CASSPAPSRQGPYGYTF
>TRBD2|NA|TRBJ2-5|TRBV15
TGTGCCACCAGCAGACCCTATGGCCGTGCTAGCGGGATAGGTGAGACCCAGTACTTC
CATSRPYGRASGIGETQYF
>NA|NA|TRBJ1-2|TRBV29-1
TGCAGCGTTGGCTCGAACAGGGTGTTTAATGGCTACACCTTC
CSVGSNRVFNGYTF
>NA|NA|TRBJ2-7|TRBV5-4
TGTGCCAGCAGCTTTGGGTTGGGTTGGGGCACTGGCGAGCAGTACTTC
CASSFGLGWGTGEQYF
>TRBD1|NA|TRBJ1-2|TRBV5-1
TGCGCCAGCAGCTTGGAACCGGGCAGGGGGGTGAATGGCTACACCTTC
CASSLEPGRGVNGYTF
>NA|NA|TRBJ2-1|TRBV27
TGTGCCATCCAGTTCGGGGGCGCTTACAATGAGCAGTTCTTC
CAIQFGGAYNEQFF
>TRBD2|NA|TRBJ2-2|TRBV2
TGTGCCAGCAGGGGACTAGTGGGCACCGGGGAGCTGTTTTTT
CASRGLVGTGELFF
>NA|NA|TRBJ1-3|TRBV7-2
TGTGCCAGCAGCGCAGGGTTACTCTCTGGAAACACCATATATTTT
CASSAGLLSGNTIYF
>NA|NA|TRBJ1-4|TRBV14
TGTGCCAGCAGCCGGGGATTGTGGGAAAAACTGTTTTTT
CASSRGLWEKLFF
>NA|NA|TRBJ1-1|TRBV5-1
TGCGCCAGCAGCTTGGATGGGGGACTCGGCACTGAAGCTTTCTTT
CASSLDGGLGTEAFF